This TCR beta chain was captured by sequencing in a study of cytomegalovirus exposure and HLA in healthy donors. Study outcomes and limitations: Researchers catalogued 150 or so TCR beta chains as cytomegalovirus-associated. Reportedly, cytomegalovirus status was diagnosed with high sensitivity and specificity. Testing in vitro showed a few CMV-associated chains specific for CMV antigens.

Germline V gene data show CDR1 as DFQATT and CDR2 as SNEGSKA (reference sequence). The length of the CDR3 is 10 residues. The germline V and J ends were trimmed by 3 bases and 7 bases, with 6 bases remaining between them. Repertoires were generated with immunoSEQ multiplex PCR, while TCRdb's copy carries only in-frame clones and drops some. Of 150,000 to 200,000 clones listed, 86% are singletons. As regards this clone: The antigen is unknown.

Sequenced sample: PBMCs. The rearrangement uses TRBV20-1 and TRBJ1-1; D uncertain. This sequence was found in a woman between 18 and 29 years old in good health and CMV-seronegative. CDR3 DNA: TGCAGTGCTAGCCGGGGTGAAGCTTTCTTT. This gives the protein CSASRGEAFF.